This TCR beta chain was sequenced for a study of PD-1 blockade in classical Hodgkin lymphoma. In the study overall: Patients received nivolumab 3 mg/kg intravenously every 2 weeks. Study-level results: Possibly reflecting disease activity or prior therapy, repertoire differences have causes that remain undefined. Complete responders had baseline diversity similar to newly diagnosed patients.

Germline V gene data show CDR1 as MNHEY and CDR2 as SMNVEV (reference sequence). The CDR3 consists of 16 residues. V lost 6 bases and J lost 7, with 22 bases in between. Notes on this clone: Its antigen is not identified.

Produced via immunoSEQ multiplex PCR; TCRdb's table is partial and in-frame only. This table holds 15,000 or so clones, just over 85% found once. Autologous stem cell transplantation was followed by relapse in every patient, and brentuximab vedotin exposure varied. Best response was recorded as complete response, partial response or progressive disease. This sequence was found in a human donor with classical Hodgkin lymphoma. Sequenced material: peripheral blood mononuclear cells (PBMCs), taken at baseline. The chain recombines TRBV27 with TRBJ1-5; D is possibly TRBD1 (6 bases). CDR3 nucleotide sequence: TGTGCCAGCAGCCTTTATTCTACAGGGTACGGACAGCCCCAGCATTTT. Protein: CASSLYSTGYGQPQHF.